One and the same sample provided the 10 T cell receptor beta chains below, sequenced in a study of T cell repertoires in cytomegalovirus infection. One entry per CDR3 protein, called by TCRdb with MiXCR from the reads. The sample records a few hundred thousand distinct CDR3 sequences, around 27% being singletons. The sequenced material came from PBMCs. Source of these receptors: a human donor in good health (CMV status not recorded). Some clones in this sample may be carry-over from other donors' samples.

The gene calls are TRBV7-6 and TRBJ1-4; the D is unclear. Trimming took off 1 base at V and 7 bases at J, with 10 bases between the two ends. This CDR3 is 14 amino acids long. Per the germline V gene, CDR1 is SGHVS and CDR2 is FNYEAQ. The CDR3 is CASSLGEQGEKLFF. CDR3 in DNA: TGTGCCAGCAGCTTAGGCGAGCAAGGTGAAAAACTGTTTTTT.

Remarks on this clonotype: A junction end diverges from the germline sequence, so it may reflect a read error. V usage is TRBV9 and J usage is TRBJ1-5, with 7 bases aligning to TRBD1. Germline values: CDR1 SGDLS, CDR2 YYNGEE. The CDR3 extends over 15 amino acids. The CDR3: CASSERGGLTQPQRF. CDR3 sequence (DNA): TGTGCCAGCAGCGAGCGAGGGGGCTTAACTCAGCCCCAGCGTTTT.

The chain uses TRBV7-6 and TRBJ2-3; tentatively, D is TRBD2 (6 bases). The CDR3 runs to 15 residues. Germline V gene lookup returns CDR1 SGHVS and CDR2 FNYEAQ. V lost 3 bases and J 0 bases, leaving 10 bases between the germline ends. For the CDR3, the DNA is TGTGCCAGCAGCTTTCCGCGGGGTAGCACAGATACGCAGTATTTT. The encoded protein is CASSFPRGSTDTQYF.

V is TRBV11-2 and J is TRBJ2-1, with D unresolved. The CDR3 spans 15 residues. V dropped 1 base and J dropped 5 bases, with 12 bases sitting between them. CDR1 is SGHAT and CDR2 is FQNNGV in the germline V gene. The CDR3 loop is CASSLGTDGDNEQFF. The CDR3, as DNA: TGTGCCAGCAGCTTAGGGACGGATGGGGACAATGAGCAGTTCTTC.

The V call is TRBV6-2 or TRBV6-3, the J call TRBJ1-1, with 9 positions matching TRBD1. There are 14 residues in the CDR3. J lost 5 bases, V lost 6 bases, and 7 bases had no gene match. Germline CDR1 reads MNHEY; CDR2 reads SVGEGT. As DNA, the CDR3 is TGTGCCAGCAGACAGGGGGCAATGAGGACTGAAGCTTTCTTT. Protein product: CASRQGAMRTEAFF.

This clonotype has just one count. The chain uses TRBV23-1 and TRBJ1-5; D might be TRBD1 (5 bases). TRBV23-1 is assigned to the ORF class and has an uncertain function. The CDR3 contains 14 residues. V lost 3 bases and J 7 bases, leaving 13 bases between the germline ends. The CDR3 loop reads CASSHYDSSQPQHF. The CDR3 DNA follows: TGCGCCAGCAGTCATTACGACAGTAGCCAGCCCCAGCATTTT.

This chain uses TRBV29-1 with TRBJ2-2; D is unresolved. This CDR3 is 14 amino acids long. Looked up from germline, CDR1 is SQVTM and CDR2 is ANQGSEA. With 3 bases removed from V and 4 bases from J, the gap between germline ends came to 12 bases. The CDR3 loop reads CSVDLGRSTGELFF. The CDR3 region has the DNA TGCAGCGTTGATCTGGGAAGGAGCACCGGGGAGCTGTTTTTT.

In its sample, this clonotype was seen many times. The chain employs TRBV7-8 and TRBJ1-1; no firm D call. CDR1 and CDR2 (germline): SGHVS, FQNEAQ. The CDR3 runs to 13 residues. The germline V and J ends were trimmed by 4 bases and 0 bases, with 6 bases remaining between them. The CDR3, as DNA: TGTGCCAGCAGCTCATTGATGAACACTGAAGCTTTCTTT. This codes for CASSSLMNTEAFF.

This CDR3 is CASSGQGPYSNQPQHF. CDR3 sequence (DNA): TGTGCCAGCAGTGGACAGGGACCCTATAGCAATCAGCCCCAGCATTTT. The chain combines TRBV6-1 with TRBJ1-5; 7 nucleotides agree with TRBD1. In germline, CDR1 is MNHNS, CDR2 SASEGT. This CDR3 contains 16 residues. The J segment lost 0 bases and the V segment lost 4 bases, leaving 6 bases of the junction unmatched.

This sequence joins TRBV7-2 and TRBJ1-3; no reliable D call. The CDR3 runs 16 residues. Germline V lookup: CDR1 SGHTA, CDR2 FQGNSA. The germline V and J ends were trimmed by 1 base and 3 bases, with 13 bases remaining between them. The CDR3 sequence is CASSLEMGNSGNTIYF. CDR3 DNA: TGTGCCAGCAGCTTAGAGATGGGAAACAGTGGAAACACCATATATTTT.